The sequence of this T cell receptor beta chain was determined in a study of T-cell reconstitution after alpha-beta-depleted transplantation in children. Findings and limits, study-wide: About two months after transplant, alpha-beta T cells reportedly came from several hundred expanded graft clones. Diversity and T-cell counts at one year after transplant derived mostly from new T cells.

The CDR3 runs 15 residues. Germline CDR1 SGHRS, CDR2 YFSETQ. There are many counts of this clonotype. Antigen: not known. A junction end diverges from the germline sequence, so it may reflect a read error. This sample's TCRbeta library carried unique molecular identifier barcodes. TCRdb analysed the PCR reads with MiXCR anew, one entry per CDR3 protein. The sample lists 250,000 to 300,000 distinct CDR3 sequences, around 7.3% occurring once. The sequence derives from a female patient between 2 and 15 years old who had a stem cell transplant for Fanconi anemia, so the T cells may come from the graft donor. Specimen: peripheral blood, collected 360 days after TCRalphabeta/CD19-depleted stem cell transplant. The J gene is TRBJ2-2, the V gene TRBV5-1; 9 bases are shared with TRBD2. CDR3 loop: CASSLGLANTGELFF. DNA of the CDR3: TGTGCCAGCAGCCTGGGACTAGCCAACACCGGGGAGCTGTTTTTT.